This is a list of T cell receptor beta chains from one sample in a study of monozygotic twins with inflammatory bowel disease. For each CDR3 protein, TCRdb gives one entry from its re-call of the 5' RACE reads, without DNA. The table lists fewer than 550,000 distinct CDR3 sequences. Material: blood. Source of these receptors: a human donor with ulcerative colitis or Crohn's disease, or a healthy co-twin of an affected twin (not recorded which). Both conserved end residues are part of each CDR3. The order of the fields is J gene, V gene, CDR3 protein.

J: TRBJ2-5; V: TRBV29-1; CDR3: CSAERAGALQETQYF
J: TRBJ1-1; V: TRBV20-1; CDR3: CSARTWQLNTEAFF
J: TRBJ1-6; V: TRBV27; CDR3: CASSFDRQGGSPLHF
J: TRBJ2-3; V: TRBV5-1; CDR3: CASRQGLVTDTQYF
J: TRBJ2-2; V: TRBV5-1; CDR3: CASTKGGVDTGGLFF
J: TRBJ1-2; V: TRBV20-1; CDR3: CSASGRAGGYTF
J: TRBJ1-3; V: TRBV6-5; CDR3: CASSYSGVSGNTIYF
J: TRBJ1-1; V: TRBV7-2; CDR3: CASSSWTEMNTEAFF
J: TRBJ2-3; V: TRBV10-3; CDR3: CAIKYSSTDTQYF
J: TRBJ2-1; V: TRBV3-1; CDR3: CASSQERLRGDEQFF
J: TRBJ1-1; V: TRBV11-2; CDR3: CASSLMDVEAFF
J: TRBJ1-2; V: TRBV7-2; CDR3: CASSPISQAYGYTF
J: TRBJ2-7; V: TRBV4-1; CDR3: CASSQEDRGSYEQYF
J: TRBJ1-1; V: TRBV7-2; CDR3: CASSLGYRGTEAFF
J: TRBJ2-1; V: TRBV29-1; CDR3: CSVSPTLTGAYNEQFF
J: TRBJ1-2; V: TRBV29-1; CDR3: CSVEGHLSGYTF
J: TRBJ2-1; V: TRBV29-1; CDR3: CSSTGLAGGPTYNEQFF
J: TRBJ2-6; V: TRBV7-2; CDR3: CASSLSGGNVLTF
J: TRBJ2-5; V: TRBV12-3/TRBV12-4; CDR3: CASSWDSGGGQQETQYF
J: TRBJ2-6; V: TRBV27; CDR3: CASSINLANVLTF
J: TRBJ2-7; V: TRBV18; CDR3: CASSDPSGGVLRAQYF
J: TRBJ2-2; V: TRBV2; CDR3: CASRIGSLNTGELFF
J: TRBJ2-1; V: TRBV18; CDR3: CASSADRGTYNEQFF